The 19 T cell receptor beta chains presented below share a single source sample, sequenced in a study of T cells after yellow fever vaccination. A single record per CDR3 protein comes from TCRdb applying MiXCR to the 5' RACE reads. The table shows approximately 69,000 distinct CDR3 sequences, with approximately 5% occurring only once. The sequencing here drew on CD4+ T cells sorted from PBMCs, taken around 16 days after the first yellow fever vaccination. The source of these receptors is a man aged 18 to 29 who received the YFV17D yellow fever vaccine.

The sample holds many counts of this clonotype. The chain has TRBV20-1 and TRBJ1-1, with D perhaps matching TRBD1 (5 bases). Germline lookup yields CDR1 DFQATT and CDR2 SNEGSKA (reference sequence). The CDR3 is 14 residues long. The ends were cut back, 1 base at V and 5 bases at J, with 14 bases in the middle. CDR3 residues: CSARGAGGGTEAFF. Written as DNA, the CDR3 is TGCAGTGCTAGAGGCGCGGGGGGGGGAACTGAAGCTTTCTTT.

This clonotype was found many times. The V gene is TRBV18, the J gene TRBJ2-7; D may be TRBD1 (5 bases). The CDR3 is 12 residues long. Germline V gene lookup returns CDR1 KGHSH and CDR2 LQKENI. Trimming pared 5 bases from V and 1 base from J, leaving 6 bases between. In DNA form, the CDR3 reads TGTGCCAGCTCAAGACAGTCCTACGAGCAGTACTTC. This encodes CASSRQSYEQYF.

This clonotype was observed at least ten times. The genes are TRBV5-1 and TRBJ2-1; 7 bases line up with TRBD2. The CDR3 has 13 residues. CDR1 SGHRS and CDR2 YFSETQ come from the germline V gene. The trim removed 4 bases at V and 9 bases at J, leaving 7 bases unmatched. The CDR3 DNA reads TGCGCCAGCAGCCCCCGGGAGGCGGGTGAGCAGTTCTTC. Protein sequence: CASSPREAGEQFF.

The rearrangement joins TRBV20-1 to TRBJ1-6; D ambiguous. CDR3 length: 14 amino acids. Germline CDR1 and CDR2: DFQATT and SNEGSKA (reference sequence). Trimming pared 6 bases from V and 5 bases from J, leaving 14 bases between. The CDR3 region has the DNA TGCAGTGCCGCCCCGAGACCGGATAATTCACCCCTCCACTTT. Translation gives CSAAPRPDNSPLHF.

This clonotype was seen many times. The CDR3 here is CASRTFGHGYTF. CDR3 sequence (DNA): TGTGCCAGCAGAACCTTCGGGCATGGCTACACCTTC. The chain combines TRBV2 with TRBJ1-2; no clear D gene. This CDR3 region has 12 residues. V dropped 6 bases and J dropped 6 bases, with 11 bases sitting between them. CDR1 and CDR2 from the germline V gene are SNHLY and FYNNEI.

This clonotype was observed at least ten times. This sequence joins TRBV7-3 and TRBJ2-7; 8 bases line up with TRBD1. Unmatched junction bases numbered 4, after V lost 4 bases and J lost 5 bases. CDR1 and CDR2 (germline): SGHTA, FQGTGA. The CDR3 length is 13 residues. CDR3 DNA sequence: TGTGCCAGCAGCTGGACAGGGCGGGACGAGCAGTACTTC. Amino acids: CASSWTGRDEQYF.

This clonotype has ten or more counts. The rearrangement links TRBV10-3 to TRBJ1-3, with TRBD1 identical over 7 bases. The trim removed 10 bases at V and 0 bases at J, leaving 12 bases unmatched. Germline V gives CDR1 ENHRY, CDR2 SYGVKD. This CDR3 is built from 16 residues. The CDR3 is CATQTWTGLSGNTIYF. In DNA, the CDR3 is TGTGCCACCCAAACTTGGACAGGTCTCTCTGGAAACACCATATATTTT.

Comment on this clonotype: With a much larger clone just one base away, this may be a read error. This chain joins TRBV3-1 and TRBJ2-5; 10 nucleotides match TRBD2. With 0 bases clipped from V and 6 bases from J, the junction kept 4 bases outside the gene matches. Per the germline V gene, CDR1 is LGHDT and CDR2 is YNNKEL (reference sequence). This CDR3 is built from 15 residues. DNA for the CDR3: TGTGCCAGCAGCCAAGATTGGACTAGCGGTCAGACCCAGTACTTC. Protein sequence: CASSQDWTSGQTQYF.

Many counts were recorded for this clonotype. The gene calls are TRBV10-2 and TRBJ2-2, with D unresolved. The germline gives CDR1 WSHSY, CDR2 SAAADI. With 0 bases removed from V and 3 bases from J, the gap between germline ends came to 2 bases. The CDR3 length is 13 residues. The CDR3 DNA reads as TGCGCCAGCAGTGAGTCGTACACCGGGGAGCTGTTTTTT. This gives the protein CASSESYTGELFF.

This clonotype was counted at least ten times. This chain connects TRBV21-1 to TRBJ2-5. TRBV21-1 is classified as a pseudogene. This CDR3 region has 12 residues. The CDR3 DNA sequence: TGTGCCAGCTCACACGACGGGGAGACCCAGTACTTC. Its translation is CASSHDGETQYF.

This clonotype was observed at least ten times. The chain has TRBV20-1 and TRBJ2-2, with D tentatively TRBD1 (5 bases). The CDR3 contains 13 residues. Trimming stripped 2 bases from V and 7 bases from J, with 11 bases between. Germline values: CDR1 DFQATT, CDR2 SNEGSKA (reference sequence). The CDR3 is CSARRGTGGELFF. CDR3 nucleotide sequence: TGCAGTGCTAGAAGGGGAACAGGCGGGGAGCTGTTTTTT.

The table lists this clonotype with many counts. This chain joins TRBV24-1 and TRBJ1-1; the match to TRBD1 covers 8 bases. The CDR3 is made up of 13 amino acids. J was trimmed by 1 base and V by 10 bases; bases with no gene match: 4. Per germline, CDR1 KGHDR and CDR2 SFDVKD. CDR3 sequence reads: CATTGTGNTEAFF. CDR3 nucleotide sequence: TGTGCCACGACCGGGACAGGGAACACTGAAGCTTTCTTT.

This clonotype occurred many times. The chain joins TRBV29-1 to TRBJ2-5, with D tentatively TRBD1 (5 bases). Per germline, CDR1 SQVTM and CDR2 ANQGSEA. Trimming took off 0 bases at V and 1 base at J, with 9 bases between the two ends. The length of the CDR3 is 14 residues. The CDR3 DNA reads TGCAGCGTTGAAGATACAGGATTCCAAGAGACCCAGTACTTC. As protein: CSVEDTGFQETQYF.

This clonotype has a count of ten or more. The V and J genes are TRBV4-1 and TRBJ2-7; D may be TRBD1 (5 bases). V was trimmed by 0 bases and J by 4 bases, leaving 13 bases between them. Germline V CDR1 and CDR2: MGHRA, YSYEKL. This CDR3 contains 15 residues. CDR3 in DNA: TGCGCCAGCAGCCAAGAAAGGGGCGGATTATACGAGCAGTACTTC. As protein: CASSQERGGLYEQYF.

This clonotype occurred many times. V and J are TRBV5-5 and TRBJ2-3; D is perhaps TRBD2 (6 bases). In germline, CDR1 is SGHKS, CDR2 YYEKEE (reference sequence). The CDR3 is 15 amino acids. Trimming removed 0 bases from V and 4 bases from J, with 12 bases in between. The CDR3 DNA is TGTGCCAGCAGCTTGGTCAGCGGGTCCGCAGATACGCAGTATTTT. Its translation: CASSLVSGSADTQYF.

In its sample, this clonotype was seen many times. This sequence joins TRBV18 and TRBJ2-1, with 8 bases fitting TRBD2. The CDR3 has 14 residues. Germline assignment: CDR1 KGHSH and CDR2 LQKENI. The trim removed 8 bases at V and 4 bases at J, leaving 7 bases unmatched. For the CDR3, the DNA is TGTGCCAGCCTAAGCGGGGGCCCGTACAATGAGCAGTTCTTC. It specifies CASLSGGPYNEQFF.

Ten or more counts support this clonotype. This chain uses TRBV5-1 with TRBJ1-6; D uncertain. The CDR3 is made up of 16 amino acids. V dropped 5 bases and J dropped 0 bases, with 12 bases sitting between them. The V gene's germline CDR1 is SGHRS and CDR2 YFSETQ. In DNA form, the CDR3 reads TGCGCCAGCAGACCAACGCTAGGCTCCTATAATTCACCCCTCCACTTT. Translating gives CASRPTLGSYNSPLHF.

In this sample, this clonotype turned up many times. J is TRBJ1-2 and V is TRBV18; the match to TRBD1 covers 7 bases. The V gene end was trimmed by 3 bases and the J gene end by 5 bases; junction bases not matched to a gene: 9. CDR3 length: 15 amino acids. CDR1 is KGHSH and CDR2 is LQKENI in the germline V gene. The CDR3 sequence: CASSPSRQGEYGYTF. For the CDR3, the DNA is TGTGCCAGCTCACCCTCCAGACAGGGCGAATATGGCTACACCTTC.

This clonotype occurred many times. Its ends do not fully match the called genes, so a read error is possible. This chain connects TRBV12-3 or TRBV12-4 to TRBJ1-1; TRBD1 matches 7 bases. The CDR3 is 13 residues long. The CDR3 coding sequence is TGCCTACAGGGGCGACCTGGGTACACTGAAGCTTTCTTT. It codes for CLQGRPGYTEAFF.